This T cell receptor (beta chain) was captured in a study of blood T cell repertoires in COVID-19. At the level of the study: Donors in the United States, Italy and Spain gave samples during acute or convalescent COVID-19. PBMCs, B-cell-depleted T cells, or T cells provided the cDNA or gDNA that made up the material.

Original processing notes: Quantification of nucleated cells was approximated via reference gene primer amplification. Here immunoSEQ multiplex PCR was the method, and the copy in TCRdb shows in-frame clones only, minus some. The V and J calls and clone size come from that table; D and trimming were worked out from the DNA. The sample records some 150,000 clones, around four fifths being singletons. CDR1 is MNHEY, CDR2 SVGAGI, per germline. Between the trimmed V and J ends, which lost 0 bases and 3 bases, there was a span of 15 bases. This CDR3 comprises 16 residues. Sequenced: peripheral blood. This sequence joins TRBV6-5 and TRBJ2-7; TRBD1 might be the D (6 bases). The origin of this receptor is a man between 65 and 80 years old with acute or convalescent COVID-19. CDR3 sequence (DNA): TGTGCCAGCAGTTACTCCGGGACGGGACACAACTACGAGCAGTACTTC. Protein: CASSYSGTGHNYEQYF.